This T cell receptor (beta chain) was observed in a study of tumor-infiltrating lymphocytes in primary liver carcinoma. It was unsorted whole blood that yielded blood RNA, and germline DNA was also extracted. The investigators made TCR beta cDNA from approximately 510 ng total RNA, using a constant-region primer. It was through three nested multiplex PCR rounds of slightly modified ARM-PCR that TCR beta libraries arose. TRBV1-TRBV30 forward primers paired with a C-beta reverse primer drove the first two PCR rounds, around 10 cycles each. TCRdb ran MiXCR on the multiplex PCR reads and lists one entry per CDR3 protein. The sample consists of about 200,000 distinct CDR3 sequences, roughly 61% of them appearing once. CDR1 GTSNPN and CDR2 SVGIG come from the germline V gene (reference sequence). There are 16 residues in the CDR3. J gave up 6 bases and V 0 bases, and 11 bases lay outside the gene matches.

Sequencing was carried out using peripheral blood. This receptor was identified in an older woman with primary liver carcinoma and hepatitis B virus infection. The rearrangement joins TRBV30 to TRBJ2-1, with TRBD1 matching 7 bases. This chain's CDR3 is CAWSVLGTVATNEQFF. The CDR3 DNA sequence: TGTGCCTGGAGTGTATTAGGGACAGTCGCCACCAATGAGCAGTTCTTC.